This is a list of T cell receptor beta chains from one sample in a study of T cell responses to AZD1222 COVID-19 vaccine. Repertoires were generated with immunoSEQ multiplex PCR, while TCRdb's copy carries only in-frame clones and drops some. Here the sample spans around 200,000 clones, 94% being singletons. The sequences come from peripheral blood, collected 28 days after the second AZD1222 dose. The receptor source for this set is an adult who received the AZD1222 COVID-19 vaccine. The CDR3 runs from the conserved cysteine through the conserved F or W. The D gene is left open where the match is weak.

v_call	d_call	cdr3_aa
TRBV7-3	NA	CASSLTHVAARSEAFF
TRBV4-1	NA	CASSQGTEKLFF
TRBV11-3	NA	CASSLGVRGSATNEKLFF
TRBV6-6	NA	CASSLERGNNSPLHF
TRBV15	NA	CATSRDSGDYGYTF
TRBV21-1	NA	CASSKAGPGVGTEAFF
TRBV4-1	NA	CASSQAPLGWGQDTEAFF
TRBV6-5	TRBD2	CASSPRGRYQETQYF
TRBV28	TRBD1	CASSFPLTGGPYEQYF
TRBV7-2	NA	CASSLGLLLSGNTIYF
TRBV28	TRBD1	CASSSGVGQGSTEAFF
TRBV7-3	TRBD2	CASSFGPSGQDNEQFF
TRBV2	NA	CASMPASSYNEQFF
TRBV9	TRBD1	CASSLQGLIAGELFF
TRBV2	NA	CASRMSMDGYTF
TRBV18	NA	CASSPVLVTGELRRETQYF
TRBV7-3	NA	CASSLQGYNSPLHF
TRBV30	TRBD1	CAWSPLRTGITLRWTEAFF
TRBV5-4	TRBD1	CASSLGQGLAKNIQYF
TRBV30	NA	CAWSVHNRTTRGEQFF
TRBV7-6	NA	CASSLGEGRDEKLFF
TRBV19	NA	CASSTPFGSSSDTQYF
TRBV5-1	TRBD1	CASSRDSYEQYF
TRBV19	TRBD1	CASSFSGTANTEAFF
TRBV7-9	TRBD1	CASSNRDRGDNQPQHF
TRBV5-1	NA	CASSLNGNVNTEAFF
TRBV11-2	TRBD2	CASSGLGLAGNSYEQYF
TRBV7-9	NA	CASSLIDNSPLHF
TRBV27	NA	CASSLVGWTARGNSPLHF
TRBV5-4	TRBD1	CASSLGGTAYGYTF
TRBV19	NA	CASSISLSVDYGYTF
TRBV10-3	TRBD2	CAIKRAGVRDTQYF
TRBV5-8	NA	CASSPLTPTNEKLFF
TRBV7-9	NA	CASSLVLASDGSYEQYF
TRBV30	NA	CAWTSRNSPLHF
TRBV27	NA	CASSLRGGAYGYTF
TRBV4-3	NA	CASSQELGNTIYF